These 31 T cell receptor beta chains were sequenced from one sample in a study of Graves' ophthalmopathy and Graves' hyperthyroidism. TCR beta CDR3 amplification used RNA transcripts. In the first round, RT-PCR was carried out with HTBI primers, and a multiplex PCR formed the second round. One entry per CDR3 protein results from TCRdb running MiXCR on the multiplex PCR reads. The sample records 23,000 or so distinct CDR3 sequences, around 50% being singletons. Sample: peripheral blood. The source of these receptors is an adult woman with stable Graves' hyperthyroidism.

This clonotype was counted many times. The rearrangement links TRBV5-6 to TRBJ1-3; possibly TRBD1 for D (6 bases). This CDR3 contains 17 residues. Germline lookup yields CDR1 SGHDT and CDR2 YYEEEE. The V end was cut by 4 bases, the J end by 2 bases, with 19 bases between. The CDR3 DNA is TGTGCCAGCAGCCGGGCCACCAGGGGCTCCCCTGGAAACACCATATATTTT. Translating gives CASSRATRGSPGNTIYF.

This clonotype has at least ten counts. A much larger clone lies one base from this, so it may be a read error. The V gene is TRBV20-1, the J gene TRBJ1-2; tentative D call: TRBD1 (6 bases). The CDR3 is 14 residues long. Germline V gene lookup returns CDR1 DFQATT and CDR2 SNEGSKA (reference sequence). The CDR3 region is CGARMGRGGYGYTF. The CDR3 DNA is TGCGGTGCTCGGATGGGCAGGGGAGGCTATGGCTACACCTTC.

The V gene is TRBV10-3, the J gene TRBJ2-6; TRBD1 agrees at 8 bases. V was clipped by 3 bases and J by 0 bases; unmatched bases: 4. The germline CDR1 and CDR2 sequences are ENHRY and SYGVKD. The CDR3 contains 17 residues. CDR3 protein: CAISEGTGTSGANVLTF. The CDR3 coding sequence is TGTGCCATCAGTGAAGGGACAGGTACCTCTGGGGCCAACGTCCTGACTTTC.

This clonotype is judged medium-sized. The rearrangement links TRBV24-1 to TRBJ1-1; no definite D call. The V and J ends lost 7 bases and 0 bases respectively, with 8 bases between them. CDR3 length equals 13 residues. Germline assignment: CDR1 KGHDR and CDR2 SFDVKD. The CDR3 reads CATRGGLNTEAFF. In DNA form, the CDR3 reads TGTGCCACCAGGGGAGGGTTGAACACTGAAGCTTTCTTT.

The count of this clonotype is one. The rearrangement links TRBV6-5 to TRBJ2-5; 7 bases are shared with TRBD1. Germline loops: CDR1 MNHEY, CDR2 SVGAGI. The CDR3 covers 13 residues. The V segment lost 5 bases and the J segment 9 bases; nucleotides outside the gene matches: 9. The CDR3 region has the DNA TGTGCCAGCAGTACACAGGGGAATCAGCCCCAGTACTTC. Translated: CASSTQGNQPQYF.

This clonotype has a count of ten or more. The V call is TRBV6-5, the J call TRBJ1-2; 7 nucleotides align to TRBD1. The germline gives CDR1 MNHEY, CDR2 SVGAGI. The V and J ends lost 6 bases and 3 bases, in that order; junction bases with no gene match: 7. The CDR3 is 14 amino acids. The CDR3 loop reads CASSPRTGDYGYTF. DNA for the CDR3: TGTGCCAGCAGCCCAAGGACAGGCGACTATGGCTACACCTTC.

The chain recombines TRBV28 with TRBJ2-3, with 9 bases that match TRBD2. The V gene's germline CDR1 is MDHEN and CDR2 SYDVKM. Trimming took 2 bases from V and 14 from J; bases not matched to a gene: 20. This CDR3 spans 17 amino acids. CDR3: CASSLDRGRAQCPKRYF. CDR3 bases: TGTGCCAGCAGTTTAGATCGCGGGAGGGCACAGTGCCCAAAACGGTATTTT. Looking up the rest from reference TRBV28 and TRBJ2-3 gives the full variable domain: DVKVTQSSRYLVKRTGEKVFLECVQDMDHENMFWYRQDPGLGLRLIYFSYDVKMKEKGDIPEGYSVSREKKERFSLILESASTNQTSMYLCASSLDRGRAQCPKRYFGPGTRLTVL.

The chain combines TRBV5-1 with TRBJ1-4; D may be TRBD1 (6 bases). Germline V gene sequence: CDR1 SGHRS, CDR2 YFSETQ. The CDR3 sequence is 14 residues long. Trimming cost V 1 base and J 5 bases, with 9 bases left between them. The DNA of the CDR3 is TGCGCCAGCAGCTTGACCGGGGGCAATGAAAAACTGTTTTTT. It translates to CASSLTGGNEKLFF.

This clonotype was detected ten times or more. One end of the junction is discordant with germline, which a read error may explain. The V call is TRBV29-1, the J call TRBJ2-7; D is perhaps TRBD2 (6 bases). From germline, CDR1 is SQVTM and CDR2 ANQGSEA. The length of the CDR3 is 12 residues. As DNA, the CDR3 is TGCAGCGTTGTGGGGGAGGCCTACGAGCATTACTTC. Its translation: CSVVGEAYEHYF.

Regarding this clonotype: An end of the junction differs from the germline gene, which may be a read error. The chain joins TRBV4-2 to TRBJ2-7; the match to TRBD2 covers 10 bases. Germline V CDR1 and CDR2: LGHNA, YNFKEQ. This CDR3 contains 16 residues. CDR3 loop: CAGSQDRASGRGEQYF. The CDR3 DNA reads as TGTGCCGGCAGCCAAGATAGGGCTAGCGGGAGAGGCGAGCAGTACTTC.

By proportion, this clonotype is medium-sized. The chain joins TRBV7-9 to TRBJ1-4; tentative D call: TRBD1 (5 bases). The CDR3 covers 14 residues. Germline CDR1 and CDR2: SEHNR and FQNEAQ (reference sequence). Trimming left V 3 bases short and J 8 bases short, with 13 bases between. CDR3 amino acids: CASSFGRGREKLFF. The CDR3 nucleotides read TGTGCCAGCAGCTTCGGAAGGGGACGCGAAAAACTGTTTTTT.

This clonotype was counted at least ten times. This chain connects TRBV4-3 to TRBJ2-7, with 11 bases identical to TRBD2. CDR1 and CDR2 (germline): LGHNA, YSLEER. V dropped 4 bases and J dropped 5; count of bases not matched to a gene: 7. The CDR3 sequence is 15 residues long. The CDR3 protein is CASSLTSGIRNEQYF. In DNA, the CDR3 is TGCGCCAGCAGCCTGACTAGCGGGATAAGGAACGAGCAGTACTTC.

With regard to this clonotype: One junction end does not reproduce the germline sequence, and a read error may be involved. The chain has TRBV6-4 and TRBJ2-7; 7 positions match TRBD1. The CDR3 spans 13 residues. Per germline, CDR1 MRHNA and CDR2 SNTAGT. As DNA, the CDR3 is TGTGCCACCAGTGACCGGGACAGCTACGAGCAGTACTTC. It specifies CATSDRDSYEQYF.

This clonotype is categorized as medium-sized (0.01 to 0.1%). The genes are TRBV19 and TRBJ1-6; 8 bases agree with TRBD1. Unmatched junction bases numbered 6, after V lost 7 bases and J lost 7 bases. This CDR3 contains 14 residues. Germline V CDR1 and CDR2: LNHDA, SQIVND (reference sequence). The CDR3 DNA is TGTGCCAGTAACAGACAGGGGCAAAATTCACCCCTCCACTTT. Translated, it gives CASNRQGQNSPLHF.

This rearrangement joins TRBV20-1 to TRBJ1-2; no firm D call. The CDR3 is 14 amino acids. Trimming left V 0 bases short and J 4 bases short, with 12 bases between. Germline V gives CDR1 DFQATT, CDR2 SNEGSKA (reference sequence). The CDR3 spells CSARDPGSIYGYTF. The CDR3 DNA sequence: TGCAGTGCTAGAGATCCCGGCAGTATCTATGGCTACACCTTC.

The chain employs TRBV20-1 and TRBJ2-1; D gene ambiguous. Germline CDR1 and CDR2: DFQATT and SNEGSKA (reference sequence). Trimming removed 6 bases from V and 4 bases from J, with 16 bases in between. The CDR3 spans 14 residues. The CDR3 region is CSANLLPLYNEQFF. DNA for the CDR3: TGCAGTGCGAACCTCCTACCCCTTTACAATGAGCAGTTCTTC.

J is TRBJ2-1 and V is TRBV6-5; TRBD1 is a possible D gene (5 bases). CDR1 and CDR2 (germline): MNHEY, SVGAGI. This CDR3 comprises 16 residues. Trimming left V 3 bases short and J 0 bases short, with 12 bases between. The CDR3 is CASSYRNGHSYNEQFF. The CDR3 region has the DNA TGTGCCAGCAGTTATCGGAACGGACACTCCTACAATGAGCAGTTCTTC.

The chain combines TRBV28 with TRBJ2-1, with TRBD1 matching 11 bases. The CDR3 has 13 amino acids. CDR1 and CDR2 from the germline V gene are MDHEN and SYDVKM. The ends lost 6 bases at V and 10 bases at J; junction bases unmatched: 5. The chain's CDR3 is CASRGQGAAEQFF. CDR3 DNA sequence: TGTGCCAGCAGAGGACAGGGGGCAGCGGAGCAGTTCTTC. Variable domain in full (rest from reference TRBV28 and TRBJ2-1): DVKVTQSSRYLVKRTGEKVFLECVQDMDHENMFWYRQDPGLGLRLIYFSYDVKMKEKGDIPEGYSVSREKKERFSLILESASTNQTSMYLCASRGQGAAEQFFGPGTRLTVL.

The gene calls are TRBV19 and TRBJ2-4, with D tentatively TRBD1 (6 bases). Trimming shortened V by 4 bases and J by 3 bases, and 13 bases separated the two germline ends. The CDR3 covers 15 residues. CDR1 is LNHDA, CDR2 SQIVND, per germline (reference sequence). The CDR3 is CASSRFGTNKNIQYF. CDR3 bases: TGTGCCAGTAGTAGGTTCGGGACAAACAAAAACATTCAGTACTTC.

This clonotype was recorded many times. This chain links TRBV5-1 with TRBJ1-6; D is unresolved. Germline lookup yields CDR1 SGHRS and CDR2 YFSETQ. V gave up 3 bases and J gave up 6 bases, with 13 bases separating them. CDR3 length: 15 residues. As DNA, the CDR3 is TGCGCCAGCAGCTCGCTCGGAAATGTTAATTCACCCCTCCACTTT. Its translation: CASSSLGNVNSPLHF.

By share, this clonotype ranks as medium-sized. This chain links TRBV24-1 with TRBJ2-1, with D perhaps matching TRBD1 (5 bases). The V and J ends lost 8 bases and 8 bases respectively, with 15 bases between them. The CDR3 covers 13 residues. Germline V gives CDR1 KGHDR, CDR2 SFDVKD. CDR3 DNA sequence: TGTGCCACCACCCCAGGGAATAGTTATGAGCAGTTCTTC. Its translation is CATTPGNSYEQFF.

This clonotype is categorized as medium-sized (0.01 to 0.1%). Germline is not matched at one junction end, which may reflect a read error. The chain employs TRBV7-7 and TRBJ2-3; 7 bases fit TRBD2. In germline, CDR1 is SSHAT, CDR2 FNYEAQ (reference sequence). This CDR3 has 14 residues. The DNA for the CDR3 is TGTGCTAGCAGCCCCCGTTTAGCGGGAGATACGCAGTATTTT. Translation gives CASSPRLAGDTQYF.

The rearrangement links TRBV7-9 to TRBJ2-7; possible D gene TRBD2, 7 bases. V was clipped by 1 base and J by 3 bases, with 13 bases between them. The germline gives CDR1 SEHNR, CDR2 FQNEAQ (reference sequence). This CDR3 has 15 amino acids. CDR3 in DNA: TGTGCCAGCAGCTTAGAGGGGGGGAAGAACTACGAGCAGTACTTC. Translating it yields CASSLEGGKNYEQYF.

As concerns this clonotype: Germline and junction disagree at one end, which may indicate a read error. The chain has TRBV10-3 and TRBJ1-6, with 9 bases that match TRBD1. Germline lookup yields CDR1 ENHRY and CDR2 SYGVKD. This CDR3 region has 17 residues. In DNA form, the CDR3 reads TGCGCCATCAGTGGCGGGCTCGGGACAGGGCTTAGTTCACCCCTCCGCTTT. It encodes CAISGGLGTGLSSPLRF.

CDR3 sequence reads: CAILSAGDTGELFF. CDR3 coding DNA: TGTGCCATCCTATCAGCGGGAGACACCGGGGAGCTGTTTTTT. The chain joins TRBV10-3 to TRBJ2-2; TRBD2 matches at 8 bases. This CDR3 comprises 14 residues. Unmatched junction bases numbered 5, after V lost 8 bases and J lost 3 bases. The germline CDR1 and CDR2 sequences are ENHRY and SYGVKD.

A word on this clonotype: The junction departs from germline at one end; a sequencing error may be responsible. The genes are TRBV12-3 or TRBV12-4 and TRBJ1-1; D might be TRBD1 (5 bases). The CDR3 is made up of 14 amino acids. CDR3 coding DNA: TGTGCCAGCAGTCAAGCGAGGACAAACACTGAAGCGTCCTTT. It yields the protein CASSQARTNTEASF.

V is TRBV6-5 and J is TRBJ2-3; D gene uncertain. In germline, CDR1 is MNHEY, CDR2 SVGAGI. Trimming cost V 0 bases and J 8 bases, with 9 bases left between them. The length of the CDR3 is 13 residues. The CDR3 coding sequence is TGTGCCAGCAGTTACTCGAGGCTCAGTACGCAGTATTTT. This translates into CASSYSRLSTQYF.

The CDR3 protein is CASRPGQSYEQYF. CDR3 in DNA: TGTGCCAGTCGACCGGGACAGTCCTACGAGCAGTACTTC. V is TRBV19 and J is TRBJ2-7; 7 nucleotides line up with TRBD1. CDR1 LNHDA and CDR2 SQIVND come from the germline V gene (reference sequence). The CDR3 is 13 amino acids. V shed 8 bases and J 1 base; nucleotides not matched to a gene: 5.

The rearrangement links TRBV7-9 to TRBJ2-3; 9 bases map to TRBD1. The CDR3 length is 16 residues. Trimming removed 5 bases from V and 2 bases from J; junction bases left unmatched: 8. Germline loops: CDR1 SEHNR, CDR2 FQNEAQ (reference sequence). In nucleotides, the CDR3 is TGTGCCAGCAGCAGTAACAGGGGGCCAAACACAGATACGCAGTATTTT. Protein product: CASSSNRGPNTDTQYF.

Within the sample, this clonotype is medium-sized. The chain uses TRBV20-1 and TRBJ2-5, with 9 bases matching TRBD2. V shed 3 bases, J shed 5 bases, and the junction held 13 bases outside the gene matches. The CDR3 sequence is 16 residues long. Germline V gene data show CDR1 as DFQATT and CDR2 as SNEGSKA (reference sequence). CDR3 residues: CSARPHLAGLEETQYF. The CDR3 nucleotides read TGCAGTGCTAGGCCCCATCTAGCGGGACTCGAGGAGACCCAGTACTTC.

The CDR3 loop is CASSLRGEQYF. CDR3 DNA sequence: TGTGCCAGCAGTTTACGAGGTGAGCAGTATTTT. The genes are TRBV12-3 or TRBV12-4 and TRBJ2-3; D gene unclear. V lost 2 bases and J 11 bases, leaving 8 bases between the germline ends. The CDR3 loop spans 11 amino acids.